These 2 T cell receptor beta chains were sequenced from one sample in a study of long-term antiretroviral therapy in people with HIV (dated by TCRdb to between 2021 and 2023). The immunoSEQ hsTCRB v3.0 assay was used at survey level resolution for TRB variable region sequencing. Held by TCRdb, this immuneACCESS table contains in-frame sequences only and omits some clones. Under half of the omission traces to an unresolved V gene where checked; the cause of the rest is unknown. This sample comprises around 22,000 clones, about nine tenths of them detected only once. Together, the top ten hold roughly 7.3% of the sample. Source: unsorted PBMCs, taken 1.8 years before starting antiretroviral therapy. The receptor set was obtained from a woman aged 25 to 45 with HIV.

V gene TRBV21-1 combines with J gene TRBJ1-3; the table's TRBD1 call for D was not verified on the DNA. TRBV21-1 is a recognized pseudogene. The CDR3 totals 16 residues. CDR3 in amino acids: CASSKVDSTGGNTIYF. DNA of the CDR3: TGTGCCAGCAGCAAAGTGGACAGCACCGGTGGAAACACCATATATTTT.

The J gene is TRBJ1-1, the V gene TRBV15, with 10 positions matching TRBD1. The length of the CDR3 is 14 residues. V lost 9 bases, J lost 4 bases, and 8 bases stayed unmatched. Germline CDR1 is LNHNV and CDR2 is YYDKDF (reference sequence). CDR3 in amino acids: CATRQGARGTEAFF. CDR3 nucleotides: TGTGCCACTAGACAGGGGGCGCGGGGCACTGAAGCTTTCTTT. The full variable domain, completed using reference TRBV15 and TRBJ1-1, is DAMVIQNPRYQVTQFGKPVTLSCSQTLNHNVMYWYQQKSSQAPKLLFHYYDKDFNNEADTPDNFQSRRPNTSFCFLDIRSPGLGDTAMYLCATRQGARGTEAFFGQGTRLTVV.